This T cell receptor beta chain was documented in a study of blood T cell repertoires in COVID-19. Across the study: The United States, Italy and Spain supplied acute and convalescent COVID-19 samples. Sources were T cells, B-cell-depleted T cells, or PBMCs; the material itself was cDNA or gDNA.

The table came from immunoSEQ multiplex PCR; TCRdb's copy has only in-frame clones and leaves some out. The profile covers more than 50,000 clones, with 90% appearing a single time and 7% to 9% taken by the ten largest. The V and J ends lost 6 bases and 11 bases, in that order; junction bases with no gene match: 9. The germline CDR1 and CDR2 sequences are SNHLY and FYNNEI. CDR3 length: 14 residues. The sample comprised peripheral blood. This rearrangement joins TRBV2 to TRBJ1-6, with 8 positions matching TRBD1. The TCR comes from a woman aged 40 to 55 with active COVID-19. CDR3 DNA: TGTGCCAGCAGAACGGACAGGGATATTACACCCCTCCACTTT. This translates into CASRTDRDITPLHF.